This T cell receptor (beta chain) was sequenced for a study of post-analysis software for immune sequencing data. Study-wide background: Patients had relapsing-remitting, secondary progressive or progressive-relapsing multiple sclerosis; some lacked subtype.

This clonotype was observed many times. The antigen is undetermined. This CDR3 is 12 amino acids long. The V gene lost 6 bases and the J gene lost 2 bases, with 8 bases spanning the gap. Per germline, CDR1 SGHTA and CDR2 FQGNSA. Study-level results: Relative to controls, patients had 5 or 6 TRBV segments at higher frequency, with TRBV5-6, TRBV5-1 and TRBV20-1 among these. Among multiple sclerosis patients, normalized Chao1 diversity was significantly below that of controls. Samples prepared in the same batch strongly co-clustered by F measure.

Unique molecular identifiers were present in the TCR beta cDNA libraries. T cells numbering roughly 1 to 10 million yielded approximately 500,000 cDNA molecules. TCRdb itself ran the PCR reads through MiXCR, one entry per CDR3 protein. The sample has roughly 800,000 distinct CDR3 sequences, 30% seen once; the top ten hold more than 0.55%. The TCR comes from a girl aged 10 to 17 with multiple sclerosis. The rearrangement links TRBV7-2 to TRBJ2-7; D unresolved. Sequencing input: blood. As DNA, the CDR3 is TGTGCCAGCAGTTCTCCAACCTACGAGCAGTACTTC. Its protein product is CASSSPTYEQYF.